Detailed here is one TCR beta chain. The target antigen is unknown. The record originates from a study of cytomegalovirus exposure and HLA in healthy donors. Findings and caveats of the study: Versus the approximately 670-donor mean, an Asian-associated ancestry cluster reportedly showed fewer N-insertions in a later analysis. Follow-up analysis later connected one missense variant in DCLRE1C with trimming of TCR beta V- and J-genes.

This PCR relied on a set of 60 Vbeta primers and 13 Jbeta primers. Clones were read by immunoSEQ multiplex PCR, and TCRdb kept only the in-frame ones, dropping some. The sample consists of approximately 100,000 clones, around 71% of them appearing once. The CDR3 sequence is 17 residues long. Germline loops: CDR1 SEHNR, CDR2 FQNEAQ (reference sequence). The germline V and J ends were trimmed by 3 bases and 0 bases, with 18 bases remaining between them. J is TRBJ2-7 and V is TRBV7-9; a possible D gene is TRBD2 (5 bases). This receptor was taken from a boy between 10 and 17 years old in good health and CMV-seronegative. The sequenced sample was PBMCs. The CDR3 region is CASSFVVTSGPSYEQYF. The DNA of the CDR3 is TGTGCCAGCAGCTTTGTGGTTACCAGCGGCCCCTCCTACGAGCAGTACTTC.